These 29 T cell receptor beta chains originate from one sample sequenced in a study of blood T cell repertoires in COVID-19. Sequencing was performed with immunoSEQ multiplex PCR; in TCRdb, only in-frame clones are kept and a portion is missing. The sample records roughly 500,000 clones, approximately 85% being singletons. The material sequenced was peripheral blood. Receptors originate from a human donor in a cohort sampled during active COVID-19.

A few counts support this clone. The J gene is TRBJ2-7, the V gene TRBV27, with 10 nucleotides matching TRBD2. CDR1 and CDR2 (germline): MNHEY, SMNVEV (reference sequence). V gave up 6 bases and J gave up 2 bases; unmatched junction bases: 7. The CDR3 is made up of 15 amino acids. The CDR3 region has the DNA TGTGCCAGCAGGTCCCTAGCGGGAGACCCCTACGAGCAGTACTTC. Translation: CASRSLAGDPYEQYF.

The chain links TRBV30 to TRBJ2-7; a possible D gene is TRBD1 (5 bases). V was trimmed by 2 bases and J by 2 bases, leaving 10 bases between them. CDR1 is GTSNPN, CDR2 SVGIG, per germline (reference sequence). This CDR3 comprises 13 residues. The CDR3 loop reads CAWSPQATYEQYF. The CDR3 DNA sequence: TGTGCCTGGAGTCCACAGGCTACCTACGAGCAGTACTTC.

This clone was recorded many times. This sequence joins TRBV6-5 and TRBJ1-1; D is unclear. There are 12 residues in the CDR3. Trimming removed 7 bases from V and 5 bases from J, with 11 bases in between. Germline V gene lookup returns CDR1 MNHEY and CDR2 SVGAGI. The DNA of the CDR3 is TGTGCCAGCAAGAGAAGAGAAACTGAAGCTTTCTTT. Translating gives CASKRRETEAFF.

The chain uses TRBV10-2 and TRBJ2-1; TRBD2 agrees at 11 bases. The CDR3 has 16 residues. After removal of 3 bases from V and 2 bases from J, the junction contained 3 bases not matched to a gene. CDR1 is WSHSY and CDR2 is SAAADI in the germline V gene. The CDR3 protein is CASSDLLAGAYNEQFF. CDR3 bases: TGCGCCAGCAGTGACCTACTAGCGGGAGCCTACAATGAGCAGTTCTTC.

In this sample, this clone turned up a few times. The sample has other DNA sequences that encode this CDR3 too. The chain combines TRBV30 with TRBJ2-5; D is perhaps TRBD2 (5 bases). CDR3 length: 11 amino acids. V was shortened by 2 bases and J by 5 bases, with 6 bases between the two germline ends. Germline assignment: CDR1 GTSNPN and CDR2 SVGIG (reference sequence). As DNA, the CDR3 is TGTGCCTGGAGTCCGGGGGAGACCCAGTACTTC. Its protein product is CAWSPGETQYF.

This clone was seen many times. The chain is built from TRBV4-1 and TRBJ1-2, with 8 bases lining up with TRBD1. The ends lost 2 bases at V and 1 base at J; junction bases unmatched: 9. There are 17 residues in the CDR3. Germline V CDR1 and CDR2: MGHRA, YSYEKL. CDR3 sequence: CASSQPPSTGGNYGYTF. The CDR3 region has the DNA TGCGCCAGCAGCCAACCGCCGAGCACAGGGGGTAACTATGGCTACACCTTC.

This chain connects TRBV2 to TRBJ1-6, with 8 bases that match TRBD1. In germline, CDR1 is SNHLY, CDR2 FYNNEI. The length of the CDR3 is 16 residues. Trimming took 5 bases from V and 8 from J; bases not matched to a gene: 11. In DNA form, the CDR3 reads TGTGCCAGCAGTCCGACAGGGGCTGAGGCGGATTCACCCCTCCACTTT. Its protein is CASSPTGAEADSPLHF.

The chain uses TRBV25-1 and TRBJ1-1; 11 nucleotides align to TRBD1. The CDR3 contains 14 residues. The germline gives CDR1 MGHDK, CDR2 SYGVNS. Trimming cost V 7 bases and J 5 bases; bases outside gene matches: 6. In nucleotides, the CDR3 is TGTGCCAGCACGTTGGACAGGGGGCCGACTGAAGCTTTCTTT. Its protein is CASTLDRGPTEAFF.

On this clone itself: One end of the junction is discordant with germline, which a read error may explain. The chain links TRBV19 to TRBJ2-3; possibly TRBD2 for D (7 bases). The CDR3 has 13 residues. Germline CDR1 is LNHDA and CDR2 is SQIVND (reference sequence). In DNA form, the CDR3 reads TGTGCCAGCAGTATGGGGGGGCTCGATACGCAGTATTTT. This translates into CASSMGGLDTQYF.

V is TRBV25-1 and J is TRBJ1-1; maybe TRBD1 (5 bases). Germline values: CDR1 MGHDK, CDR2 SYGVNS. V was pared by 2 bases and J by 0 bases, with 13 bases between. The CDR3 is 16 residues long. DNA of the CDR3: TGTGCCAGCAGTGAAACGACGGGGGTGTTGAACACTGAAGCTTTCTTT. Protein sequence: CASSETTGVLNTEAFF.

The V gene is TRBV4-2, the J gene TRBJ2-2; 10 positions match TRBD2. There are 16 residues in the CDR3. Trimming at V came to 5 bases and at J to 5 bases, leaving 8 bases not matched to a gene. Germline loops: CDR1 LGHNA, CDR2 YNFKEQ. The CDR3 here is CASSSQAGGGTGELFF. The CDR3 nucleotides read TGTGCCAGCAGCTCCCAAGCGGGAGGGGGGACCGGGGAGCTGTTTTTT.

This chain joins TRBV6-2 or TRBV6-3 and TRBJ1-1; tentatively, D is TRBD1 (6 bases). From germline, CDR1 is MNHEY and CDR2 SVGEGT. V lost 2 bases, J lost 3 bases, and 13 bases lay in between. The CDR3 sequence is 15 residues long. CDR3 sequence (DNA): TGTGCCAGCAGTTACCAAACAGGGTATCACACTGAAGCTTTCTTT. It translates to CASSYQTGYHTEAFF.

The CDR3 nucleotides are TGTGCCAGCAGCGTAGCTCACGGAGGGGACAATGAGCAGTTCTTC. Protein product: CASSVAHGGDNEQFF. The chain links TRBV9 to TRBJ2-1; weak D call: TRBD2 (6 bases). V dropped 0 bases and J dropped 5 bases, with 12 bases sitting between them. The CDR3 is 15 residues long. Germline CDR1 is SGDLS and CDR2 is YYNGEE.

This clone turned up a few times. The rearrangement links TRBV5-4 to TRBJ2-5, with D possibly TRBD2 on 5 matching bases. The germline V gene has CDR1 SGHNT and CDR2 YYREEE (reference sequence). The CDR3 is 15 residues long. Deletions cut 4 bases from V and 5 bases from J, with 18 bases between. CDR3 nucleotide sequence: TGTGCCAGCAGCCTTAGAGTCGGGGAAGGGGAGACCCAGTACTTC. Protein product: CASSLRVGEGETQYF.

This clone was seen just once. The CDR3 DNA sequence: TGTGCCAGCAGCTTCCAAAGGACAGGGGGCCTTTACGAGCAGTACTTC. Protein product: CASSFQRTGGLYEQYF. The chain couples TRBV28 to TRBJ2-7, with 11 bases matching TRBD1. The CDR3 contains 16 residues. V lost 6 bases and J lost 4; bases outside the gene matches: 11. Per germline, CDR1 MDHEN and CDR2 SYDVKM. Full variable domain (outside the CDR3, taken from reference TRBV28 and TRBJ2-7): DVKVTQSSRYLVKRTGEKVFLECVQDMDHENMFWYRQDPGLGLRLIYFSYDVKMKEKGDIPEGYSVSREKKERFSLILESASTNQTSMYLCASSFQRTGGLYEQYFGPGTRLTVT.

The V call is TRBV19, the J call TRBJ1-2; TRBD1 agrees at 8 bases. This CDR3 region has 13 residues. Germline V gives CDR1 LNHDA, CDR2 SQIVND (reference sequence). V was clipped by 5 bases and J by 7 bases; unmatched bases: 6. CDR3 region: CASSQDRESGYTF. The CDR3 DNA follows: TGTGCCAGTAGTCAGGACAGGGAGTCTGGCTACACCTTC.

This chain connects TRBV18 to TRBJ2-7; TRBD1 matches at 8 bases. Trimming removed 4 bases from V and 9 bases from J; junction bases left unmatched: 26. The CDR3 length is 19 residues. Germline V gene lookup returns CDR1 KGHSH and CDR2 LQKENI. CDR3 bases: TGTGCCAGCTCACAGACTCCAACGACTACGCCAGGGGGCTGGAGCGCGCAGTACTTC. Translated, it gives CASSQTPTTTPGGWSAQYF.

The rearrangement joins TRBV19 to TRBJ1-5; tentatively, D is TRBD1 (5 bases). V lost 7 bases to trimming and J lost 0 bases, with 16 bases between them. The CDR3 contains 16 residues. Germline V gene lookup returns CDR1 LNHDA and CDR2 SQIVND (reference sequence). This CDR3 reads CASTRGGVLSNQPQHF. The CDR3 DNA reads as TGTGCCAGTACCCGGGGGGGGGTCCTTAGCAATCAGCCCCAGCATTTT.

This chain uses TRBV3-1 (or the pseudogene TRBV3-2) with TRBJ2-3; possibly TRBD1 for D (6 bases). CDR1 is LGHDT and CDR2 is YNNKEL in the germline V gene (reference sequence). Trimming took 0 bases from V and 4 from J, leaving 11 bases between them. The CDR3 totals 15 residues. The CDR3 sequence: CASSQDGQGSDTQYF. CDR3 in DNA: TGTGCCAGCAGCCAAGACGGGCAGGGGTCAGATACGCAGTATTTT.

A note on this clone: This sample also contains other DNA sequences that code for the same CDR3. The rearrangement uses TRBV7-3 and TRBJ2-3; the match to TRBD2 covers 9 bases. Germline CDR1 reads SGHTA; CDR2 reads FQGTGA. V gave up 0 bases and J gave up 3 bases; unmatched junction bases: 1. The CDR3 runs 15 residues. The CDR3 DNA reads as TGTGCCAGCAGCTTAACTAGCGGGAGTACAGATACGCAGTATTTT. Its protein is CASSLTSGSTDTQYF.

This clone was picked up a small number of times. The V gene is TRBV4-2, the J gene TRBJ2-3, with D possibly being TRBD1 (5 bases). The V end was cut by 0 bases, the J end by 2 bases, with 15 bases between. Germline loops: CDR1 LGHNA, CDR2 YNFKEQ. This CDR3 has 17 residues. The CDR3 protein is CASSQDDGRTNTDTQYF. CDR3 nucleotides: TGTGCCAGCAGCCAAGATGATGGGCGGACAAACACAGATACGCAGTATTTT.

The chain recombines TRBV27 with TRBJ1-5, with 8 bases matching TRBD1. This CDR3 comprises 15 residues. Looked up from germline, CDR1 is MNHEY and CDR2 is SMNVEV (reference sequence). With 4 bases clipped from V and 6 bases from J, the junction kept 8 bases outside the gene matches. The CDR3 here is CASSSQGQAFQPQHF. CDR3 bases: TGTGCCAGCAGTTCCCAGGGACAGGCGTTTCAGCCCCAGCATTTT.

This clone was picked up a small number of times. The V gene is TRBV28, the J gene TRBJ1-4; D remains unclear. V lost 7 bases, J lost 4 bases, and 4 bases lay in between. The germline gives CDR1 MDHEN, CDR2 SYDVKM. The CDR3 is 11 residues long. CDR3 nucleotide sequence: TGTGCCAGCATCAGTAATGAAAAACTGTTTTTT. Amino acids: CASISNEKLFF.

This chain uses TRBV2 with TRBJ1-5; weak D call: TRBD1 (6 bases). CDR3 length equals 12 residues. The V gene lost 8 bases and the J gene lost 5 bases, with 10 bases spanning the gap. Germline CDR1 reads SNHLY; CDR2 reads FYNNEI. CDR3 DNA sequence: TGTGCCAGCCGGGACACCTATCAGCCCCAGCATTTT. Protein product: CASRDTYQPQHF.

The chain has TRBV24-1 and TRBJ2-3; TRBD1 matches at 9 bases. The CDR3 consists of 17 residues. Germline V gene lookup returns CDR1 KGHDR and CDR2 SFDVKD. J gave up 0 bases and V 5 bases, and 8 bases lay outside the gene matches. CDR3 residues: CATSGSPGTGSTDTQYF. The DNA of the CDR3 is TGTGCCACCAGTGGATCTCCCGGGACAGGGAGCACAGATACGCAGTATTTT.

This chain uses TRBV30 with TRBJ1-6, with D tentatively TRBD1 (6 bases). Trimming left V 5 bases short and J 0 bases short, with 11 bases between. CDR3 size: 15 residues. The germline gives CDR1 GTSNPN, CDR2 SVGIG (reference sequence). CDR3 residues: CAWGGASSYNSPLHF. In nucleotides, the CDR3 is TGTGCCTGGGGGGGGGCCAGCTCCTATAATTCACCCCTCCACTTT.

The rearrangement uses TRBV11-2 and TRBJ1-1; 7 bases line up with TRBD1. Unmatched junction bases numbered 11, after V lost 4 bases and J lost 0 bases. CDR3 length: 17 amino acids. Germline V gene lookup returns CDR1 SGHAT and CDR2 FQNNGV. The CDR3 region is CASSSGQPGIMNTEAFF. CDR3 sequence (DNA): TGTGCCAGCAGCTCGGGACAGCCGGGAATCATGAACACTGAAGCTTTCTTT. Supplemented by reference TRBV11-2 and TRBJ1-1, the full variable domain reads EAGVAQSPRYKIIEKRQSVAFWCNPISGHATLYWYQQILGQGPKLLIQFQNNGVVDDSQLPKDRFSAERLKGVDSTLKIQPAKLEDSAVYLCASSSGQPGIMNTEAFFGQGTRLTVV.

The rearrangement joins TRBV19 to TRBJ2-1, with D unclear. The CDR3 has 15 residues. V shed 5 bases and J shed 2 bases, with 13 bases lying between them. The germline CDR1 and CDR2 sequences are LNHDA and SQIVND (reference sequence). The CDR3 nucleotides read TGTGCCAGTAGTTGGGCTCCCGACCCCTACAATGAGCAGTTCTTC. The encoded protein is CASSWAPDPYNEQFF.

On this clone: A much larger clone lies one base from this, so it may be a read error. The chain joins TRBV9 to TRBJ2-7, with D possibly being TRBD2 (5 bases). Germline loops: CDR1 SGDLS, CDR2 YYNGEE. The CDR3 runs 16 residues. V was pared by 6 bases and J by 4 bases, with 23 bases between. The DNA of the CDR3 is TGTGCCAGCAACCCGGGTCCCGCGGCCGGGATTTACGAGCAGTACTTC. It translates to CASNPGPAAGIYEQYF.